In terms of frequency, the clone carrying this TCR beta chain is medium-sized (0.01 to 0.1%). Its cognate antigen is unknown. This sample was included in a study of CXCR3-negative and CXCR3-positive naive CD8 T cells. UMI-tagged TRB cDNA libraries were built via 5' RACE. For each CDR3 protein, TCRdb gives one entry from its re-call of the 5' RACE reads, without DNA. The specimen's table records tens of thousands of distinct CDR3 sequences. Germline V gives CDR1 DFQATT, CDR2 SNEGSKA (reference sequence). CDR3 length equals 14 residues. At a few hundred thousand cells each, triplicate sorts were carried out for each CD8+ T cell subset. Study-wide results and caveats: Post-cryopreservation CXCR3 expression was partly diminished, and the bulk of assays employed fresh PBMCs. Similarly elevated diversity marked both naive subsets, with memory CD8+ cells showing far lower diversity. Naive CXCR3-negative and CXCR3-positive cells had similar TRBV-TRBJ usage; memory differed.

This receptor was taken from a human donor in good health. Some clones in this sample may be carry-over from other donors' samples. The chain links TRBV20-1 to TRBJ2-2. The sample was memory CD8+ T cells from blood. This CDR3 is CSAVDGYNTGELFF.